The 19 T cell receptor beta chains below come from one sample, sequenced in a study of human T cells and chemical hapten exposure. The time point denotes: patch test 1, 2 weeks after DPC sensitization. Treatment in this sample: therapeutic diphenylcyclopropenone sensitization with weekly scalp DPC. TCRdb ran MiXCR on the RACE reads and lists one entry per CDR3 protein. This sample has just over 80,000 distinct CDR3 sequences, with around 10% found just once. Material: whole blood, obtained in connection with sensitization to the hapten diphenylcyclopropenone (DPC). The receptors were gathered from a woman aged 45-65 years with alopecia areata. Some clones in this sample may be carry-over from other donors' samples.

This clonotype appeared many times. The V gene is TRBV5-6, the J gene TRBJ2-3, with D unclear. This CDR3 is built from 14 residues. CDR1 is SGHDT, CDR2 YYEEEE, per germline. Trimming removed 2 bases at V and 0 bases at J, with 7 bases between. The DNA for the CDR3 is TGTGCCAGCAGCTTTGCGTATAGCACAGATACGCAGTATTTT. Translated: CASSFAYSTDTQYF. The entire variable domain, with the rest obtained from reference TRBV5-6 and TRBJ2-3, is as follows: DAGVTQSPTHLIKTRGQQVTLRCSPKSGHDTVSWYQQALGQGPQFIFQYYEEEERQRGNFPDRFSGHQFPNYSSELNVNALLLGDSALYLCASSFAYSTDTQYFGPGTRLTVL.

J is TRBJ2-7 and V is TRBV6-6, with 7 bases identical to TRBD1. Germline assignment: CDR1 MNHNY and CDR2 SVGAGI (reference sequence). Losses at the gene ends were 8 bases for V and 5 bases for J; bases not matched to a gene: 12. This CDR3 is 14 amino acids long. CDR3 nucleotide sequence: TGTGCCAGCGGTTTTCCCCCAGGGGGTAACGAGCAGTACTTC. Amino acids: CASGFPPGGNEQYF.

This clonotype was picked up many times. The rearrangement uses TRBV11-2 and TRBJ1-1, with D tentatively TRBD1 (5 bases). The CDR3 has 17 residues. Trimming removed 0 bases at V and 0 bases at J, with 14 bases between. The germline CDR1 and CDR2 sequences are SGHAT and FQNNGV. Written as DNA, the CDR3 is TGTGCCAGCAGCTTAGACCTAACGAGACAGATGAACACTGAAGCTTTCTTT. It translates to CASSLDLTRQMNTEAFF. The full variable domain, rest sourced from reference TRBV11-2 and TRBJ1-1, is EAGVAQSPRYKIIEKRQSVAFWCNPISGHATLYWYQQILGQGPKLLIQFQNNGVVDDSQLPKDRFSAERLKGVDSTLKIQPAKLEDSAVYLCASSLDLTRQMNTEAFFGQGTRLTVV.

This clonotype was observed a handful of times. The chain employs TRBV20-1 and TRBJ2-5; D tentatively fits TRBD1 or TRBD2 (5 bases each). The CDR3 extends over 13 amino acids. V lost 7 bases and J 2 bases, leaving 14 bases between the germline ends. From germline, CDR1 is DFQATT and CDR2 SNEGSKA (reference sequence). The CDR3 DNA reads as TGCAGTGGCCCGGGGCTAGCACAAGAGACCCAGTACTTC. Protein product: CSGPGLAQETQYF.

This clonotype has just a few counts. The rearrangement links TRBV3-1 to TRBJ2-7; the D gene is possibly TRBD2 (5 bases). The CDR3 is made up of 12 amino acids. From germline, CDR1 is LGHDT and CDR2 YNNKEL (reference sequence). Trimming pared 2 bases from V and 12 bases from J, leaving 14 bases between. In DNA form, the CDR3 reads TGTGCCAGCAGCCAATCTTCGAGGGCTTGGTACTTC. Protein: CASSQSSRAWYF.

This clonotype was counted a few times. The chain couples TRBV3-1 to TRBJ1-2; D uncertain. Looked up from germline, CDR1 is LGHDT and CDR2 is YNNKEL (reference sequence). Trimming removed 5 bases at V and 6 bases at J, with 22 bases between. The CDR3 consists of 16 residues. In nucleotides, the CDR3 is TGTGCCAGCAGCGCCGTGGAGGGCCCGGCTGGGCATGGCTACACCTTC. Its protein is CASSAVEGPAGHGYTF.

This clonotype was detected ten times or more. The chain is built from TRBV18 and TRBJ2-7, with TRBD1 matching 8 bases. The V and J ends lost 8 bases and 5 bases, in that order; junction bases with no gene match: 14. The CDR3 contains 15 residues. The V gene's germline CDR1 is KGHSH and CDR2 LQKENI. The CDR3 nucleotides read TGTGCCAGCGCCCGTACGACAGGGGAGCGCCACGAGCAGTACTTC. Its protein product is CASARTTGERHEQYF.

This clonotype was seen repeatedly, ten times or more. The chain combines TRBV7-9 with TRBJ1-2; unclear D gene. Germline-derived CDR1 and CDR2 are SEHNR and FQNEAQ (reference sequence). The ends were cut back, 5 bases at V and 6 bases at J, with 22 bases in the middle. The CDR3 length is 16 residues. The CDR3 DNA follows: TGTGCCAGCAGCCTAGGAGGTGTAGAGGGTCGGAATGGCTACACCTTC. This translates into CASSLGGVEGRNGYTF. The full variable domain, rest sourced from reference TRBV7-9 and TRBJ1-2, is DTGVSQNPRHKITKRGQNVTFRCDPISEHNRLYWYRQTLGQGPEFLTYFQNEAQLEKSRLLSDRFSAERPKGSFSTLEIQRTEQGDSAMYLCASSLGGVEGRNGYTFGSGTRLTVV.

In this sample, this clonotype turned up many times. J is TRBJ1-6 and V is TRBV29-1; D gene ambiguous. Per the germline V gene, CDR1 is SQVTM and CDR2 is ANQGSEA. With 7 bases removed from V and 7 bases from J, the gap between germline ends came to 11 bases. The CDR3 runs to 12 residues. This chain's CDR3 is CSAGDANSPLHF. In nucleotides, the CDR3 is TGCAGCGCTGGGGATGCCAATTCACCCCTCCACTTT.

This chain joins TRBV29-1 and TRBJ2-1; D might be TRBD1 or TRBD2, each matching 5 bases. The CDR3 spans 15 residues. Germline-derived CDR1 and CDR2 are SQVTM and ANQGSEA. The ends were cut back, 3 bases at V and 0 bases at J, with 12 bases in the middle. CDR3 loop: CSVDVRGRSYNEQFF. CDR3 sequence (DNA): TGCAGCGTTGATGTTCGGGGACGCTCCTACAATGAGCAGTTCTTC.

There are many counts of this clonotype. The chain has TRBV18 and TRBJ2-1, with 11 bases aligning to TRBD1. Looked up from germline, CDR1 is KGHSH and CDR2 is LQKENI. This CDR3 is 17 amino acids long. V was clipped by 2 bases and J by 7 bases; unmatched bases: 10. For the CDR3, the DNA is TGTGCCAGCTCACCAGGGACAGGGGGAGTCTCCGCTAATGAGCAGTTCTTC. Protein: CASSPGTGGVSANEQFF. The variable domain in full, completed from reference TRBV18 and TRBJ2-1, reads NAGVMQNPRHLVRRRGQEARLRCSPMKGHSHVYWYRQLPEEGLKFMVYLQKENIIDESGMPKERFSAEFPKEGPSILRIQQVVRGDSAAYFCASSPGTGGVSANEQFFGPGTRLTVL.

This sequence joins TRBV2 and TRBJ1-2; D unresolved. This CDR3 spans 14 amino acids. V shed 6 bases and J shed 4 bases, with 15 bases lying between them. Germline values: CDR1 SNHLY, CDR2 FYNNEI. CDR3 sequence (DNA): TGTGCCAGCAGGGCCGAGGCCCGCCTCTATGGCTACACCTTC. It is translated as CASRAEARLYGYTF.

The chain couples TRBV18 to TRBJ1-6; no clear D gene. V lost 6 bases to trimming and J lost 11 bases, with 17 bases between them. In germline, CDR1 is KGHSH, CDR2 LQKENI. This CDR3 spans 14 amino acids. DNA of the CDR3: TGTGCCAGCTCGCCCCGGAGGGAGAGTACACCCCTCCACTTT. Translated, it gives CASSPRRESTPLHF.

This clonotype was picked up a small number of times. The chain joins TRBV5-1 to TRBJ2-7, with D possibly being TRBD2 (5 bases). Germline loops: CDR1 SGHRS, CDR2 YFSETQ. The CDR3 is 14 amino acids. Deletions cut 1 base from V and 9 bases from J, with 17 bases between. Here the CDR3 DNA reads TGCGCCAGCAGCTTGCCGGGATCTTCTACGAGGCAGTACTTC. It codes for CASSLPGSSTRQYF. Full variable domain (rest looked up from reference TRBV5-1 and TRBJ2-7): KAGVTQTPRYLIKTRGQQVTLSCSPISGHRSVSWYQQTPGQGLQFLFEYFSETQRNKGNFPGRFSGRQFSNSRSEMNVSTLELGDSALYLCASSLPGSSTRQYFGPGTRLTVT.

Ten or more counts support this clonotype. The V and J genes are TRBV29-1 and TRBJ1-1; D is uncertain. This CDR3 is 13 amino acids long. Germline assignment: CDR1 SQVTM and CDR2 ANQGSEA. Trimming pared 2 bases from V and 4 bases from J, leaving 11 bases between. The CDR3 is CSVESREITEAFF. The DNA for the CDR3 is TGCAGCGTTGAATCGAGGGAGATCACTGAAGCTTTCTTT.

This clonotype was seen only a few times. The rearrangement uses TRBV12-3 or TRBV12-4 and TRBJ2-5, with a possible D match to TRBD1 (6 bases). V dropped 7 bases and J dropped 4 bases, with 19 bases sitting between them. CDR3 length equals 15 residues. CDR3 in DNA: TGTGCCAGCACCCCGTTCAGGGGCGAGGGAGAGACCCAGTACTTC. The encoded protein is CASTPFRGEGETQYF.

There are a few counts of this clonotype. DNA of the CDR3: TGCAGTGGTGGACAGGGCTCTGGAAACACCATATATTTT. Encoded protein: CSGGQGSGNTIYF. This chain links TRBV20-1 with TRBJ1-3; 8 bases map to TRBD1. V trimming: 7 bases; J trimming: 0 bases; junction bases outside the gene matches: 2. CDR3 length: 13 amino acids. Germline lookup yields CDR1 DFQATT and CDR2 SNEGSKA (reference sequence).

This clonotype was counted ten times or more. The chain recombines TRBV20-1 with TRBJ2-3; D is ambiguous. Germline lookup yields CDR1 DFQATT and CDR2 SNEGSKA (reference sequence). The CDR3 covers 12 residues. V shed 3 bases and J shed 2 bases, with 6 bases lying between them. The CDR3 nucleotides read TGCAGTGCTAGGTGGGACACAGATACGCAGTATTTT. This codes for CSARWDTDTQYF.

This clonotype was observed at least ten times. CDR3: CASSQDMSLMNTEAFF. The DNA of the CDR3 is TGTGCCAGCAGCCAAGATATGTCCTTAATGAACACTGAAGCTTTCTTT. The J gene is TRBJ1-1, the V gene TRBV3-1; D gene uncertain. Germline loops: CDR1 LGHDT, CDR2 YNNKEL (reference sequence). Trimming cost V 0 bases and J 0 bases, with 11 bases left between them. The CDR3 runs 16 residues.